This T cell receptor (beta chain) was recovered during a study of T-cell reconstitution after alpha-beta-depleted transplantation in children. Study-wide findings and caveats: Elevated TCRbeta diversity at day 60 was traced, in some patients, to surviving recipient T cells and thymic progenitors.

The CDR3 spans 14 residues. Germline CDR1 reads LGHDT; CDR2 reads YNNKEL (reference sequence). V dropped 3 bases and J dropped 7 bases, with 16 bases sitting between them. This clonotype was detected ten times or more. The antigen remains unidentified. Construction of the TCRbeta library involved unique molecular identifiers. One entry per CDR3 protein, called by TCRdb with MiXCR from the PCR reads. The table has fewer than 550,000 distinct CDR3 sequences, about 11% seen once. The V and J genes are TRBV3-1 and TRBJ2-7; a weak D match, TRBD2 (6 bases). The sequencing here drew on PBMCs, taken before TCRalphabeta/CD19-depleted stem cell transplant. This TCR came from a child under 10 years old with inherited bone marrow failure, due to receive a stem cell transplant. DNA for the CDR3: TGTGCCAGCAGCCAGCGCGGGGCCCCTAGAGAGCAGTACTTC. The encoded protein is CASSQRGAPREQYF.